This T cell receptor (beta chain) was profiled in a study of cytomegalovirus exposure and HLA in healthy donors. The overall study: There were fewer than 130 million unique TCR beta sequences, drawn from about 179 million T cells, in an earlier analysis.

The CDR3 sequence is 16 residues long. The germline gives CDR1 MDHEN, CDR2 SYDVKM. To note about this clone: Relative to the germline gene, one junction end is altered; a read error may explain this.

Use of 60 Vbeta and 13 Jbeta primers characterized the PCR. Using immunoSEQ multiplex PCR, the repertoire was profiled, and TCRdb retains in-frame clones only, with some absent. The sample shows more than 100,000 clones, roughly 82% of them seen only once. The V gene is TRBV28, the J gene TRBJ2-6; perhaps TRBD1 as D (5 bases). The TCR sequence derives from a human donor in good health. Sample: PBMCs. The CDR3 DNA is TGTGCCAGCAGTTTACAAGGTAGCTCTGGGGCCAACGGCCTGACTTTC. Its protein product is CASSLQGSSGANGLTF.